These T cell receptor beta chains were read from a single sample in a study of hypomethylating agent response in myelodysplastic syndrome. Only in-frame clones appear in the TCRdb table, and some are missing; sequencing was by immunoSEQ multiplex PCR. The sample lists several thousand clones; about 90% were seen once. The specimen comprised bone marrow, sampled before or after starting hypomethylating agent treatment for myelodysplastic syndrome (not recorded which). These receptors were collected from a human donor with myelodysplastic syndrome. Both conserved end residues are part of each CDR3. A D gene is named only where the DNA matches it firmly. Some rows have no size entry. The others give once, few or many, or a class for an expanded clone.

j_gene	d_gene	v_gene	abundance	CDR3aa	CDR3nt
TRBJ2-5	TRBD2	TRBV30	.	CAWSVGGQETQYF	TGTGCCTGGAGTGTCGGGGGGCAAGAGACCCAGTACTTC
TRBJ1-6	.	TRBV25-1	few	CASQGQGNSPLHF	TGTGCCAGCCAGGGGCAGGGTAATTCACCCCTCCACTTT
TRBJ2-2	.	TRBV25-1	.	CASSERGGPGPGELFF	TGTGCCAGCAGTGAGAGAGGAGGCCCGGGCCCTGGGGAGCTGTTTTTT
TRBJ2-2	.	TRBV7-8	.	CASSPREFDTGELFF	TGTGCCAGCAGCCCCAGGGAATTCGACACCGGGGAGCTGTTTTTT
TRBJ2-1	TRBD2	TRBV5-1	.	CASSLGGGAVYNEQFF	TGCGCCAGCAGCTTGGGCGGGGGGGCCGTCTACAATGAGCAGTTCTTC
TRBJ2-1	TRBD1	TRBV5-4	.	CASSLGGTGGNEQFF	TGTGCCAGCAGCTTGGGAGGGACAGGGGGCAATGAGCAGTTCTTC
TRBJ2-1	TRBD2	TRBV9	.	CASSVVMAGGRNEQFF	TGTGCCAGCAGCGTAGTGATGGCGGGGGGGCGTAATGAGCAGTTCTTC
TRBJ2-5	TRBD1	TRBV5-6	.	CASSPWTGETQYF	TGTGCCAGCAGCCCGTGGACAGGGGAGACCCAGTACTTC
TRBJ2-2	TRBD2	TRBV7-6	.	CASRQLASGGELFF	TGTGCCAGCAGGCAACTAGCGTCCGGGGGGGAGCTGTTTTTT
TRBJ2-7	TRBD1	TRBV11-2	.	CASSLTGIIYEQYF	TGTGCCAGCAGCTTGACAGGGATCATCTACGAGCAGTACTTC
TRBJ2-6	.	TRBV4-1	.	CASSQPGGFKGANVLTF	TGCGCCAGCAGCCAACCCGGCGGGTTTAAAGGGGCCAACGTCCTGACTTTC
TRBJ1-3	.	TRBV6-5	.	CASSYGPSGNTIYF	TGTGCCAGCAGTTACGGTCCCTCTGGAAACACCATATATTTT
TRBJ2-3	TRBD2	TRBV7-2	.	CASSLSLAGGTDTQYF	TGTGCCAGCAGCTTATCCCTAGCGGGGGGGACAGATACGCAGTATTTT
TRBJ1-1	.	TRBV5-1	.	CASSLGRGGHEGAFF	TGCGCCAGCAGCTTGGGGCGGGGGGGCCATGAAGGAGCTTTCTTT
TRBJ2-4	TRBD2	TRBV30	.	CAWSRLARGGNIQYF	TGTGCCTGGAGCAGACTAGCTCGGGGTGGAAACATTCAGTACTTC
TRBJ2-1	.	TRBV7-2	once	CASSLRRGGSYNEQFF	TGTGCCAGCAGCTTACGTAGGGGGGGCTCCTACAATGAGCAGTTCTTC
TRBJ1-1	.	TRBV7-6	.	CASSLDGGSGTEAFF	TGTGCCAGCAGCTTAGACGGCGGCTCAGGCACTGAAGCTTTCTTT
TRBJ2-3	TRBD1	TRBV10-1	.	CASSQKTGGSDTQYF	TGCGCCAGCAGTCAAAAGACAGGGGGCTCAGATACGCAGTATTTT
TRBJ2-3	.	TRBV7-6	.	CASSLVGVTDTQYF	TGTGCCAGCAGCTTAGTTGGGGTAACAGATACGCAGTATTTT
TRBJ1-6	TRBD1	TRBV19	.	CASRIDRGGSPLHF	TGTGCCAGTAGGATTGACAGGGGTGGTTCACCCCTCCACTTT
TRBJ2-3	.	TRBV29-1	.	CSVGGGRDTQYF	TGCAGCGTTGGGGGGGGGCGAGATACGCAGTATTTT
TRBJ1-5	.	TRBV7-8	.	CASSFQGASNQPQHF	TGTGCCAGCAGCTTTCAGGGCGCGAGCAATCAGCCCCAGCATTTT
TRBJ1-2	TRBD1	TRBV27	.	CASSGQGYGYTF	TGTGCCAGCAGTGGACAGGGGTATGGCTACACCTTC
TRBJ2-5	TRBD1	TRBV9	.	CASSAGRTGGLETQYF	TGTGCCAGCAGCGCTGGCCGTACAGGGGGACTAGAGACCCAGTACTTC